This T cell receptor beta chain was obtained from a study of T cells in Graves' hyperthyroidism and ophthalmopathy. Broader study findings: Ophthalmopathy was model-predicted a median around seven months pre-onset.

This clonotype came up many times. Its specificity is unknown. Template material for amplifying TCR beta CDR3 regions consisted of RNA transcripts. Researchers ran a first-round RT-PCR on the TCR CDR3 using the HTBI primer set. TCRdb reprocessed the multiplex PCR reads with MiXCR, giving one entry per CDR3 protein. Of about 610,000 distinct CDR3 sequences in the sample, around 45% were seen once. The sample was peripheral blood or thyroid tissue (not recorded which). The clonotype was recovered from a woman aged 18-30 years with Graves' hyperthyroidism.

CDR3 sequence: CASGLTGISYGYTF. The DNA for the CDR3 is TGTGCTAGTGGTTTGACAGGAATCAGCTATGGCTACACCTTC. V and J are TRBV12-5 and TRBJ1-2; possible D gene TRBD1, 5 bases. Germline assignment: CDR1 LGHNT and CDR2 FRNRAP. This CDR3 contains 14 residues. V was trimmed by 2 bases and J by 4 bases, leaving 11 bases between them.